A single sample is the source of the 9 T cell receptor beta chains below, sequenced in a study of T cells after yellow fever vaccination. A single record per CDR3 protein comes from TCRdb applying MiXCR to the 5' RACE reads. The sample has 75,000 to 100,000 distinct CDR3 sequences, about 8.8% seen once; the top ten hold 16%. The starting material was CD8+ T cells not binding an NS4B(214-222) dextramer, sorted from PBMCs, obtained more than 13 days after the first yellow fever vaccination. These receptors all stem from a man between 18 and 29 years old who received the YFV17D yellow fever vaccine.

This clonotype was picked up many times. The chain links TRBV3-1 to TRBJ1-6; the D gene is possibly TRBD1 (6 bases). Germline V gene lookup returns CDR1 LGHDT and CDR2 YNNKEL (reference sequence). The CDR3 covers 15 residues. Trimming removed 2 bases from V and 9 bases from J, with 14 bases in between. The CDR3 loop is CASSQWTDRSSPLHF. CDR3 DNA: TGTGCCAGCAGCCAATGGACAGACCGGTCTTCACCCCTCCACTTT.

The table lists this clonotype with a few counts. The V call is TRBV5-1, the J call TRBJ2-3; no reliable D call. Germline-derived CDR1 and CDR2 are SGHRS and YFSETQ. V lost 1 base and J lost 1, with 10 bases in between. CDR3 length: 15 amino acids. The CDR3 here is CASSLINSRTDTQYF. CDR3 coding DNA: TGCGCCAGCAGCTTGATTAACTCCCGCACAGATACGCAGTATTTT.

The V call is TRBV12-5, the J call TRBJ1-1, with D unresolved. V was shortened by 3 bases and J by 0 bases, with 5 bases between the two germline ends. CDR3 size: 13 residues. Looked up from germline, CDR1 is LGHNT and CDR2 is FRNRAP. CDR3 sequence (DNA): TGTGCTAGTGGTTTTGAGATGAACACTGAAGCTTTCTTT. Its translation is CASGFEMNTEAFF.

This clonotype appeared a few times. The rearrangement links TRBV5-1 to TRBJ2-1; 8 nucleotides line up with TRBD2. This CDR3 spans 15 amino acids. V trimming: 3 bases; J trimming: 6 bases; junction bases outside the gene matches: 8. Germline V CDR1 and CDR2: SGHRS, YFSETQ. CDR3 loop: CASSSRAGGGNEQFF. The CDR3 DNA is TGCGCCAGCAGCTCCCGGGCGGGGGGAGGCAATGAGCAGTTCTTC. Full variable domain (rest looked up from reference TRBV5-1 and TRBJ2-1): KAGVTQTPRYLIKTRGQQVTLSCSPISGHRSVSWYQQTPGQGLQFLFEYFSETQRNKGNFPGRFSGRQFSNSRSEMNVSTLELGDSALYLCASSSRAGGGNEQFFGPGTRLTVL.

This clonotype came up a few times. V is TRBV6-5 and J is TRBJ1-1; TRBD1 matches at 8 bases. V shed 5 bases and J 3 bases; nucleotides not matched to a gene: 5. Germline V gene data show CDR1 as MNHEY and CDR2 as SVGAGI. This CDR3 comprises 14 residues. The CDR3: CASSHRTGYTEAFF. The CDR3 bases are TGTGCCAGCAGTCACCGGACAGGGTACACTGAAGCTTTCTTT.

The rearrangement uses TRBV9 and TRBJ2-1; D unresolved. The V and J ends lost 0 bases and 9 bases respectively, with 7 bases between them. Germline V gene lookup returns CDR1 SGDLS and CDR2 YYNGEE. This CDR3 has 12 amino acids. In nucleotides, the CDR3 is TGTGCCAGCAGCGTAGATATGGCTGAGCAGTTCTTC. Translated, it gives CASSVDMAEQFF.

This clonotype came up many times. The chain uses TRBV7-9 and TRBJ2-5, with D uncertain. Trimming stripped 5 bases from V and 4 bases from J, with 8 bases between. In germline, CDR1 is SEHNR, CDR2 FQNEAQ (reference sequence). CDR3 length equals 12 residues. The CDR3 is CASSALLETQYF. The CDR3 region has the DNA TGTGCCAGCAGCGCCCTCCTAGAGACCCAGTACTTC.

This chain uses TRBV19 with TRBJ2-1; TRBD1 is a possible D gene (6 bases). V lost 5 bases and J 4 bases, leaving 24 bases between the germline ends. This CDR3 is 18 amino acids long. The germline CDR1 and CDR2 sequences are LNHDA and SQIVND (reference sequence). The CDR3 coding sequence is TGTGCCAGTAGTCCAGGGACCTGGGGGCAGGGACCTTACAATGAGCAGTTCTTC. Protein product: CASSPGTWGQGPYNEQFF.

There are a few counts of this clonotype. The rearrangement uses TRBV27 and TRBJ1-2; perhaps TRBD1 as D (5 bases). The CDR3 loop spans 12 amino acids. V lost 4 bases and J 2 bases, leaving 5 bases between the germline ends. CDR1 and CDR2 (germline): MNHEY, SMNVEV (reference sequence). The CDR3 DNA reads TGTGCCAGCAGTTCAGGGAACTATGGCTACACCTTC. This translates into CASSSGNYGYTF.